The T cell receptor (beta chain) described here comes from a study of blood T cell repertoires in COVID-19. CDR3 length equals 16 residues. Germline V gene data show CDR1 as SGHRS and CDR2 as YFSETQ. The V end was cut by 4 bases, the J end by 4 bases, with 19 bases between. Only in-frame clones appear in the TCRdb table, and some are missing; sequencing was by immunoSEQ multiplex PCR. The data hold roughly 260,000 clones, with more than 85% observed a single time. In Seattle, patients joined the study during active infection and were tracked longitudinally. V usage is TRBV5-1 and J usage is TRBJ2-3, with a possible D match to TRBD1 (6 bases). The sequence was obtained from a person between 18 and 30 years old with COVID-19, enrolled during active disease. The source material was peripheral blood. CDR3 in DNA: TGCGCCAGCAGCCCACGCGGCACCGAGGGGGCAGATACGCAGTATTTT. This translates into CASSPRGTEGADTQYF.